This TCR beta chain is drawn from a study of CD8+ T cells in alopecia areata (dated by TCRdb to 2016 to 2018). In the study overall: The treated patients, all with moderate-to-severe alopecia areata, were enrolled in an open-label pilot trial of oral tofacitinib given at 5 to 10 mg twice daily. Patients received tofacitinib for 6 to 18 months and were then followed off drug for 6 months to check for delayed response and recurrence. For the treated patients, the SALT score, which quantifies what percentage of scalp surface area is affected, served as the measure of disease severity. High-throughput TCRbeta sequencing was used to examine T cell clonal expansion in alopecia areata in both the C3H/HeJ mouse model and human patients. On the human side, TCRbeta sequencing was run on scalp tissue and on sorted CD4+ and CD8+ peripheral blood T cells from healthy controls and from alopecia areata patients with either patchy or totalis/universalis disease. Patients on tofacitinib were biopsied at baseline and after 4 and 24 weeks of treatment, and several of the patients also had a later scalp biopsy. Clonality in the scalp was compared among normal scalp (n=4), patchy alopecia areata scalp (n=8), and alopecia totalis/universalis scalp (n=8). The RNA source kit depended on sample type: the PAXgene miRNA kit for fixed scalp, the miRNeasy kit for PBMCs, and the RNeasy kit for mouse skin. TCRbeta CDR3 regions were amplified by immunoSEQ multiplex PCR using 35 Vbeta forward and 13 Jbeta reverse primers. Results and caveats for the whole study, not just this receptor: During tofacitinib treatment, many expanded lesional clones remained in scalp and blood, and this persistence may partly explain relapse after treatment is stopped. Unlike mouse skin, where gammadelta T cells dominate, normal human skin contains resident alphabeta T cells that get sequenced too, which complicates analysis of the scalp TCR repertoire. Shared TCR sequences between patients were less evident than in mice, which may be partly attributable to HLA diversity in the patient population. Because the treated cohort was small and had only one nonresponder, larger studies are needed to examine links between baseline CD8+ expansion and response. Compared with normal scalp, lesional scalp, particularly in alopecia totalis/universalis, had higher clonality and more expanded CD8+ clones, which suggests antigenic drive. Tofacitinib significantly lowered scalp clonality and the number of expanded CD8+ clones among the top 100 scalp clones.

What the time point label conveys for this sample: around 4 weeks on oral tofacitinib. The treatment or condition label, as the study defines it: oral pan-JAK inhibitor, 5-10 mg twice daily. From alopecia areata patients, peripheral blood was collected along with lesional scalp punch biopsies. PBMCs were separated by density centrifugation and stained for CD3, CD4 and CD8, after which CD4+ and CD8+ T cells were sorted on a FACSAria. As to this clone: Its antigen has not been determined. Base quality data are lacking; no much larger clone is found one base away.

The method behind the library was the immunoSEQ multiplex PCR assay. RNA was extracted from all samples and reverse transcribed into cDNA as template for TCR sequencing. SuperScript III was used for first-strand cDNA synthesis, primed with a 2:1 mix of oligo-dT and random hexamers. A synthetic immune receptor repertoire was used to gauge amplification bias, and whatever bias remained was removed computationally. Turning to the authors' computational methods: Raw reads were preprocessed to remove errors, and CDR3 was defined according to IMGT conventions as the region from the conserved cysteine to phenylalanine. To get clonality, Shannon entropy was normalized by log2 of the number of productive unique TCRs and the result was subtracted from 1. Whether each scalp clone was CD4 or CD8 was inferred by checking scalp TCRbeta sequences against the CD4 and CD8 repertoires from sorted blood. Sourced from immuneACCESS, this table was stored by TCRdb with only in-frame sequences that have V and J called. A share of the clones is absent; for the studies checked, an unresolved V gene accounts for under half, and the remainder has no known explanation. The D gene and trimming were derived from the DNA, and the V and J assignments and clone size from that table. Present in this sample are 40,000 to 50,000 clones, about three fifths of which were seen just once. Together, the top ten hold roughly 20% of the sample.

The V and J ends are trimmed by 2 bases and 1 base, leaving 12 bases between them. Per the germline V gene, SGHDT is the CDR1 and YYEEEE is the CDR2. From the cysteine through the phenylalanine, the CDR3 covers 15 amino acids. Only the CDR3 part of the read is kept: 45 bases, read in frame from the first base. The rearranged segments are TRBV5-6 and TRBJ2-5; a confident D gene designation cannot be given. The sequenced sample was CD8+ T cells sorted from blood, obtained at week 4, from a patient treated with tofacitinib. This TCR was recovered from a human donor with alopecia areata. Read as DNA, the sequence is TGTGCCAGCAGCTTTATCGGCACTACCCAAGAGACCCAGTACTTC. Protein translation: CASSFIGTTQETQYF.